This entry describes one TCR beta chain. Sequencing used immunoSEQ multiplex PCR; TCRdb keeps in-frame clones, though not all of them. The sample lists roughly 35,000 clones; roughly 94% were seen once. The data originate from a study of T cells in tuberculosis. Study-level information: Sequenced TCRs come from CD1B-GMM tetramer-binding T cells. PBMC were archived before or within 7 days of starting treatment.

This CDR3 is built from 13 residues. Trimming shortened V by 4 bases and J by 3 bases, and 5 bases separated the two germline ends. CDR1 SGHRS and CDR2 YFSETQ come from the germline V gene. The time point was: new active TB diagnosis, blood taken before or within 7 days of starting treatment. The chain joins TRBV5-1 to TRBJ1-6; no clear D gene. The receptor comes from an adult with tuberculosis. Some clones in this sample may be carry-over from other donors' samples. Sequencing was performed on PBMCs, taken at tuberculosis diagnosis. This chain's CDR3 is CASSTGYNSPLHF. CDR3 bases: TGCGCCAGCAGCACCGGCTATAATTCACCCCTCCACTTT.